A selection of T cell receptor beta chains follows, all from one sample in a study of blood T cell repertoires in COVID-19. Produced via immunoSEQ multiplex PCR; TCRdb's table is partial and in-frame only. The sample holds roughly 130,000 clones, approximately 80% seen once. The material sequenced was peripheral blood. These receptors all stem from a woman aged 60-75 years with acute or convalescent COVID-19. The conserved cysteine and the conserved F or W are not part of the CDR3 here.

>TRBJ1-2|TRBV24-1
ATSESDRGFGYT
>TRBJ1-2|TRBV3-1/TRBV3-2
ASSQAILMGSGGYT
>TRBJ1-4|TRBV9
ASSASTGRDEKLF
>TRBJ1-1|TRBV29-1
SVGRPGGNAEAF
>TRBJ2-1|TRBV27
ASSGGQGSSYNEQF
>TRBJ1-1|TRBV7-2
ASSFRGGGPEAF
>TRBJ2-5|TRBV5-1
ASSLGTAGGHGETQY
>TRBJ1-2|TRBV19
ASRIGTGHYGYT
>TRBJ1-2|TRBV6-5
ASIGGAGGYT
>TRBJ1-1|TRBV6-5
ASRRDRGNTEAF
>TRBJ1-3|TRBV19
ASTRSSGNTIY
>TRBJ2-3|TRBV6-6
ASGGGTDTQY
>TRBJ2-2|TRBV6-5
ASTTGGNTGELF
>TRBJ1-5|TRBV3-1/TRBV3-2
ASSQGQAGSQPQH
>TRBJ1-1|TRBV11-2
ASSSQVSNTEAF
>TRBJ1-1|TRBV29-1
SVDDKEAF
>TRBJ1-1|TRBV6-5
ASSYRGRRDTEAF
>TRBJ1-2|TRBV3-1/TRBV3-2
ASSQGSGYGGDGYT
>TRBJ1-2|TRBV6-4
ASRPGTGATGYT
>TRBJ2-5|TRBV7-2
ASSSDYIQETQY
>TRBJ1-2|TRBV7-3
ASSLNDGEYGYT
>TRBJ2-5|TRBV30
AWSVSRVETQY
>TRBJ1-1|TRBV6-5
ASSYQIGQEAF
>TRBJ1-4|TRBV19
ASSPGDSRNEKLF
>TRBJ1-3|TRBV9
ASSVGPDSYLGNTIY
>TRBJ1-1|TRBV6-5
ASSPYDSRNTEAF
>TRBJ1-5|TRBV6-5
ASNQVNQPQH
>TRBJ2-2|TRBV12-3/TRBV12-4
ASSFKGAGELF
>TRBJ2-2|TRBV5-1
ASSLAGTANTGELF
>TRBJ1-3|TRBV18
ASSPTRDGNTIY
>TRBJ1-1|TRBV7-9
ASSPPGLNKGAF
>TRBJ1-1|TRBV11-2
ASSTRRVGGSQLNTEAF
>TRBJ1-2|TRBV9
ASSIGDSGYGYT
>TRBJ1-1|TRBV5-4
ASSLGGTANTEAF
>TRBJ1-4|TRBV15
ASTLGQLNEKLF
>TRBJ2-2|TRBV5-1
ASSDSFNTGELF
>TRBJ2-1|TRBV7-6
ASSLSGKQF
>TRBJ2-7|TRBV3-1/TRBV3-2
ASNQALAGGVPEQY
>TRBJ2-2|TRBV5-1
ASSLGTGVTGELF
>TRBJ2-3|TRBV7-8
ASSFTAPDTQY
>TRBJ2-3|TRBV12-5
ASGFSLVGTSGVSTDTQY
>TRBJ1-2|TRBV5-4
ASSLGTGFYGYT
>TRBJ2-3|TRBV20-1
SASLLAGADTQY
>TRBJ2-7|TRBV2
ASSLGLMGSYEQY
>TRBJ1-5|TRBV27
ASSRQGARQPQH
>TRBJ2-1|TRBV19
ASRDSYDNEQF
>TRBJ2-7|TRBV4-1
ASSPGGTALYEQY
>TRBJ2-1|TRBV4-1
ASSQVRGQGSRVGQF
>TRBJ1-2|TRBV5-1
ASSPPNGYGYT
>TRBJ1-3|TRBV19
ASSTQGLVGNTIY
>TRBJ2-7|TRBV6-5
ASSPLVRSSYEQY